Detailed here is one T cell receptor beta chain. In germline, CDR1 is LGHNT, CDR2 FRNRAP. The CDR3 extends over 13 amino acids. Between the trimmed V and J ends, which lost 4 bases and 6 bases, there was a span of 13 bases. This sample was included in a study of blood T cell repertoires in COVID-19. Study-wide context: Samples of COVID-19 (acute and convalescent) were obtained from the United States, Italy and Spain. T cells, B-cell-depleted T cells, or PBMCs supplied cDNA or gDNA.

As processed by the authors: Researchers report that nucleated cell counts were estimated from reference gene primer amplification. Libraries were prepared by immunoSEQ multiplex PCR; TCRdb keeps only in-frame clonotypes and omits some of them. V, J and clone size are those of that table, while D and trimming were read from the DNA. The sample gives 85,000 to 90,000 clones, 89% of which show up once; about 5% is in the top ten. This clonotype originated in a woman older than 75 with active COVID-19. Sequences were obtained from peripheral blood. The chain carries TRBV12-5 and TRBJ2-7; D possibly corresponds to TRBD1 (6 bases). The CDR3 DNA follows: TGTGCTAGTGGTTCTCGGCAGGGGCGCGAGCAGTACTTC. Amino acids: CASGSRQGREQYF.